The clone carrying this T cell receptor beta chain was seen a few times. Its cognate antigen is unknown. The CDR3 consists of 13 residues. Unmatched junction bases numbered 4, after V lost 6 bases and J lost 2 bases. Germline V gene data show CDR1 as LGHNT and CDR2 as FRNRAP. The time point: peripheral blood 6 weeks after treatment start. These data belong to a study of PD-L1 blockade in urothelial cancer. Study-wide background: Starting at some point between 2014 and 2015, patients were given atezolizumab (1,200 mg intravenously every 3 weeks). Each blood sample yielded a median of 141,255 T cells. Study results and caveats: In blood sampled pretreatment, TCR clonality below the median predicted better survival.

Sequenced by immunoSEQ multiplex PCR; TCRdb stores in-frame clones only, minus some. Here the sample spans around 87,000 clones, less than 85% being singletons. The chain joins TRBV12-5 to TRBJ2-7, with 7 bases that match TRBD1. The sequence was obtained from a man in his 70s with urothelial cancer. Source: PBMCs, taken around atezolizumab (anti-PD-L1) treatment. The CDR3 here is CASGLTGTYEQYF. Here the CDR3 DNA reads TGTGCTAGTGGATTGACAGGGACCTACGAGCAGTACTTC.